Following are 27 T cell receptor beta chains from one sample sequenced in a study of radiation and T cells in renal cell carcinoma. The sample's time point: baseline pretreatment blood. Treatment noted: 15 Gy SBRT to primary tumor, nephrectomy 4 weeks later. Sequencing used immunoSEQ multiplex PCR; TCRdb keeps in-frame clones, though not all of them. This sample has tens of thousands of clones, with over 70% found just once. This sample comprised blood, obtained from a patient whose treatment included radiotherapy and nephrectomy. These receptors originate from a man in his 60s with renal cell carcinoma.

This chain links TRBV19 with TRBJ2-1; 7 positions agree with TRBD1. V gave up 6 bases and J gave up 0 bases; unmatched junction bases: 2. CDR3 length: 14 residues. Germline V gene data show CDR1 as LNHDA and CDR2 as SQIVND (reference sequence). CDR3 loop: CASRGQNSYNEQFF. The DNA for the CDR3 is TGTGCCAGTAGGGGACAGAACTCCTACAATGAGCAGTTCTTC.

V usage is TRBV21-1 and J usage is TRBJ2-2; the table's D call, TRBD2, was not checked against the DNA. TRBV21-1 corresponds to a pseudogene. This CDR3 region has 16 residues. The CDR3 coding sequence is TGTGCCAGCAGCAAAACCGGGACTATCAACACCGGGGAGCTGTTTTTT. This gives the protein CASSKTGTINTGELFF.

The chain joins TRBV6-1 to TRBJ2-1; the match to TRBD1 covers 7 bases. From germline, CDR1 is MNHNS and CDR2 SASEGT. With V trimmed by 6 bases and J by 6 bases, 8 bases remained unmatched. CDR3 length: 14 residues. The CDR3 coding sequence is TGTGCCAGCAGGGGGACAGACCTATCCAATGAGCAGTTCTTC. Translation gives CASRGTDLSNEQFF.

The chain joins TRBV27 to TRBJ2-7; 8 bases map to TRBD1. The CDR3 totals 16 residues. V lost 3 bases and J lost 7; bases outside the gene matches: 14. The germline CDR1 and CDR2 sequences are MNHEY and SMNVEV (reference sequence). Here the CDR3 DNA reads TGTGCCAGCAGTTTCCGCTGGACAGGGACCCCCTGGGAGCAGTACTTC. Translated, it gives CASSFRWTGTPWEQYF.

The chain carries TRBV6-1 and TRBJ2-7; 8 nucleotides match TRBD1. The ends lost 4 bases at V and 13 bases at J; junction bases unmatched: 9. The germline V gene encodes CDR1 MNHNS and CDR2 SASEGT. The CDR3 covers 12 residues. The CDR3 bases are TGTGCCAGCAGTGGGGACCGGGACAGGTTATACTTC. Its protein is CASSGDRDRLYF.

V and J are TRBV29-1 and TRBJ1-2; TRBD1 matches 8 bases. V lost 4 bases, J lost 7 bases, and 5 bases stayed unmatched. This CDR3 has 12 residues. CDR1 SQVTM and CDR2 ANQGSEA come from the germline V gene. The CDR3 region has the DNA TGCAGCGTTGGAGACAGGGGCTCTGGCTACACCTTC. It codes for CSVGDRGSGYTF.

The chain links TRBV21-1 to TRBJ2-1; TRBD2 reflects the table's D call only, with no check against the DNA. TRBV21-1 is recorded as a pseudogene. The CDR3 extends over 17 amino acids. CDR3 in DNA: TGTGCCAGCAGCAAAGCGTCTAGCGGGGACTTTTACAATGAGCAGTTCTTC. This encodes CASSKASSGDFYNEQFF.

This clone was found a few times. V usage is TRBV6-5 and J usage is TRBJ1-5, with no clear D. Germline assignment: CDR1 MNHEY and CDR2 SVGAGI. Trimming removed 7 bases from V and 6 bases from J, with 13 bases in between. This CDR3 has 13 amino acids. CDR3 DNA sequence: TGTGCCAGCACCATAATGCCGGGTCAGCCCCAGCATTTT. Amino acids: CASTIMPGQPQHF.

For this clone: The same CDR3 can be traced to other DNA sequences in this sample. This chain connects TRBV7-3 to TRBJ2-2; D remains unclear. The CDR3 is 13 amino acids. Germline V gene sequence: CDR1 SGHTA, CDR2 FQGTGA. Deletions cut 4 bases from V and 0 bases from J, with 3 bases between. CDR3 in amino acids: CASSSPNTGELFF. The CDR3 coding sequence is TGTGCCAGCAGCTCGCCGAACACCGGGGAGCTGTTTTTT.

The chain joins TRBV5-4 to TRBJ1-1; a possible D gene is TRBD1 (5 bases). Deletions cut 0 bases from V and 1 base from J, with 7 bases between. The CDR3 length is 14 residues. Germline V CDR1 and CDR2: SGHNT, YYREEE (reference sequence). The CDR3 region is CASSLERGNTEAFF. The CDR3 region has the DNA TGTGCCAGCAGCTTGGAGAGGGGGAACACTGAAGCTTTCTTT.

This clone occurred many times. Other nucleotide sequences in the sample specify the same CDR3. The chain links TRBV7-9 to TRBJ1-6, with a possible D match to TRBD1 (6 bases). V lost 3 bases to trimming and J lost 9 bases, with 12 bases between them. The CDR3 extends over 14 amino acids. The germline V gene has CDR1 SEHNR and CDR2 FQNEAQ (reference sequence). In DNA, the CDR3 is TGTGCCAGCAGCTTGGGGGGGCTTGGTTCACCCCTCCACTTT. Encoded protein: CASSLGGLGSPLHF.

The chain combines TRBV5-1 with TRBJ2-5; the D gene is possibly TRBD2 (5 bases). In germline, CDR1 is SGHRS, CDR2 YFSETQ. The germline V and J ends were trimmed by 3 bases and 2 bases, with 11 bases remaining between them. The CDR3 has 14 amino acids. In DNA form, the CDR3 reads TGCGCCAGCAGCTACTGGACTGGTCAAGAGACCCAGTACTTC. It encodes CASSYWTGQETQYF.

CDR3 sequence reads: CSVEDRGQGARETQYF. CDR3 in DNA: TGCAGCGTTGAAGATCGGGGACAGGGGGCGCGGGAGACCCAGTACTTC. V gene TRBV29-1 combines with J gene TRBJ2-5; 12 nucleotides align to TRBD1. The CDR3 is 16 residues long. Germline V gives CDR1 SQVTM, CDR2 ANQGSEA. Trimming at V came to 0 bases and at J to 5 bases, leaving 7 bases not matched to a gene.

The genes are TRBV4-3 and TRBJ1-1, with D uncertain. V dropped 0 bases and J dropped 1 base, with 15 bases sitting between them. CDR1 is LGHNA, CDR2 YSLEER, per germline. The CDR3 is made up of 17 amino acids. CDR3 sequence reads: CASSQDIILRENTEAFF. CDR3 DNA sequence: TGCGCCAGCAGCCAAGATATTATCCTTCGGGAGAACACTGAAGCTTTCTTT.

The genes are TRBV19 and TRBJ1-3; 10 bases are shared with TRBD1. Germline-derived CDR1 and CDR2 are LNHDA and SQIVND (reference sequence). The CDR3 covers 17 residues. V shed 4 bases, J shed 0 bases, and the junction held 6 bases outside the gene matches. CDR3 loop: CASSTWTGGSSGNTIYF. DNA for the CDR3: TGTGCCAGTAGTACCTGGACAGGGGGGTCCTCTGGAAACACCATATATTTT.

The chain carries TRBV2 and TRBJ2-2; 7 nucleotides line up with TRBD2. CDR3 length: 14 amino acids. The germline V gene has CDR1 SNHLY and CDR2 FYNNEI. Losses at the gene ends were 7 bases for V and 1 base for J; bases not matched to a gene: 3. The CDR3 loop is CASKKRENTGELFF. CDR3 bases: TGTGCCAGCAAGAAGCGGGAGAACACCGGGGAGCTGTTTTTT.

The chain carries TRBV6-1 and TRBJ2-2; TRBD2 matches 9 bases. The germline V gene encodes CDR1 MNHNS and CDR2 SASEGT. The CDR3 has 15 amino acids. The junction had 7 bases not matched to a gene; V was cut back by 8 bases and J by 3 bases. The DNA for the CDR3 is TGTGCCAGCGGCCAGACTAGCGGTGACACCGGGGAGCTGTTTTTT. This sequence encodes CASGQTSGDTGELFF.

The chain combines TRBV7-9 with TRBJ2-3; 9 nucleotides line up with TRBD1. This CDR3 has 13 amino acids. Germline CDR1 and CDR2: SEHNR and FQNEAQ (reference sequence). The J segment lost 13 bases and the V segment lost 2 bases, leaving 7 bases of the junction unmatched. The CDR3 loop is CASSLSRDREEYF. CDR3 DNA sequence: TGTGCCAGCAGCTTATCTCGGGACAGGGAGGAGTATTTT.

The chain uses TRBV5-1 and TRBJ2-5, with TRBD1 matching 8 bases. Losses at the gene ends were 4 bases for V and 5 bases for J; bases not matched to a gene: 7. CDR3 length: 14 amino acids. Germline CDR1 and CDR2: SGHRS and YFSETQ. The CDR3 coding sequence is TGCGCCAGCAGCCGGGACAGGTCGGGCGAGACCCAGTACTTC. It specifies CASSRDRSGETQYF.

The rearrangement joins TRBV5-1 to TRBJ2-3; D unclear. This CDR3 region has 14 residues. V was trimmed by 4 bases and J by 4 bases, leaving 13 bases between them. The germline CDR1 and CDR2 sequences are SGHRS and YFSETQ. In nucleotides, the CDR3 is TGCGCCAGCAGCGCCCAGTCATTAGCAGATACGCAGTATTTT. It encodes CASSAQSLADTQYF.

The chain uses TRBV30 and TRBJ2-2; D unresolved. Trimming left V 0 bases short and J 7 bases short, with 9 bases between. The germline V gene has CDR1 GTSNPN and CDR2 SVGIG (reference sequence). There are 13 residues in the CDR3. CDR3 sequence reads: CAWSVASRGELFF. As DNA, the CDR3 is TGTGCCTGGAGTGTTGCATCTCGCGGGGAGCTGTTTTTT.

The chain links TRBV5-4 to TRBJ2-3; D remains ambiguous. The V gene's germline CDR1 is SGHNT and CDR2 YYREEE (reference sequence). CDR3 length: 14 amino acids. Trimming took 4 bases from V and 4 from J, leaving 13 bases between them. In nucleotides, the CDR3 is TGTGCCAGCAGCGCGACTGAGCTGTCAGATACGCAGTATTTT. Amino acids: CASSATELSDTQYF.

The chain joins TRBV11-3 to TRBJ1-1; D gene unclear. Germline CDR1 reads SGHNT; CDR2 reads YENEEA. The CDR3 length is 15 residues. Trimming left V 4 bases short and J 1 base short, with 13 bases between. CDR3: CASSYGGFGNTEAFF. The DNA for the CDR3 is TGTGCCAGCAGCTACGGTGGATTCGGGAACACTGAAGCTTTCTTT.

The chain recombines TRBV6-1 with TRBJ1-2; TRBD1 matches 9 bases. This CDR3 contains 13 residues. V was clipped by 6 bases and J by 6 bases; unmatched bases: 5. Germline CDR1 and CDR2: MNHNS and SASEGT. This CDR3 is CASRSGTGNGYTF. The CDR3 DNA reads TGTGCCAGCAGGTCCGGGACAGGGAATGGCTACACCTTC.

The V and J genes are TRBV5-1 and TRBJ2-3; the D gene could be TRBD1 or TRBD2 (6 bases each). CDR3 length: 15 amino acids. V gave up 0 bases and J gave up 5 bases, with 13 bases separating them. Looked up from germline, CDR1 is SGHRS and CDR2 is YFSETQ. Here the CDR3 reads CASSLEAGEVDTQYF. As DNA, the CDR3 is TGCGCCAGCAGCTTGGAGGCAGGGGAGGTAGATACGCAGTATTTT. The variable domain in full, with the rest retrieved from reference TRBV5-1 and TRBJ2-3, is KAGVTQTPRYLIKTRGQQVTLSCSPISGHRSVSWYQQTPGQGLQFLFEYFSETQRNKGNFPGRFSGRQFSNSRSEMNVSTLELGDSALYLCASSLEAGEVDTQYFGPGTRLTVL.

V is TRBV18 and J is TRBJ2-3; 9 bases map to TRBD1. V lost 5 bases, J lost 3 bases, and 9 bases stayed unmatched. The CDR3 consists of 16 residues. Germline V gives CDR1 KGHSH, CDR2 LQKENI. The DNA for the CDR3 is TGTGCCAGCTCAGCCAGGACAGGGGCAATTACAGATACGCAGTATTTT. This gives the protein CASSARTGAITDTQYF.

This clone showed up just a few times. The J gene is TRBJ1-2, the V gene TRBV6-1; D is possibly TRBD1 (5 bases). The germline CDR1 and CDR2 sequences are MNHNS and SASEGT. This CDR3 spans 12 amino acids. The V gene lost 3 bases and the J gene lost 8 bases, with 10 bases spanning the gap. The CDR3 coding sequence is TGTGCCAGCAGTGATTGGGGCGGGGGCTACACCTTC. This encodes CASSDWGGGYTF.